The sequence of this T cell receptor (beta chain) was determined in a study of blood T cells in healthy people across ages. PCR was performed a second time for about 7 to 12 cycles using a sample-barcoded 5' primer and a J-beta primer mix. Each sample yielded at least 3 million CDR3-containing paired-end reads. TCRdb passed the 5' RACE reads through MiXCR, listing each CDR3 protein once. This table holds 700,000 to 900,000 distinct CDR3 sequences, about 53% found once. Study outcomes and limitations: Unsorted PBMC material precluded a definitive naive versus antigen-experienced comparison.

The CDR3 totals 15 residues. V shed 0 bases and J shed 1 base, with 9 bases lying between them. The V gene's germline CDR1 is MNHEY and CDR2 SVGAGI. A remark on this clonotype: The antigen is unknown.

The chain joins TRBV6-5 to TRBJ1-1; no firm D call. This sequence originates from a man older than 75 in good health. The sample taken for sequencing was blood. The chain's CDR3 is CASSYSGSPNTEAFF. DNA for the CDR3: TGTGCCAGCAGTTACTCGGGCAGTCCGAACACTGAAGCTTTCTTT.